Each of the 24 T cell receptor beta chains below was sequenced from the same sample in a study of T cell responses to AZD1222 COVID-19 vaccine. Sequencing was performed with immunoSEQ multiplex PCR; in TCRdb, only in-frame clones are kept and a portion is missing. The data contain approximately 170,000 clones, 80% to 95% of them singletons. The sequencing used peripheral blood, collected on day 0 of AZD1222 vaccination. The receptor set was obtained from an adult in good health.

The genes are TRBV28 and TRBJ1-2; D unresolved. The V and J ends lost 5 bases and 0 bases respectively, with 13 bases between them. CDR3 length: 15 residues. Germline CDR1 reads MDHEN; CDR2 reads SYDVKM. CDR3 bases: TGTGCCAGCAGTCCCCACACCACTCCTAACTATGGCTACACCTTC. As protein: CASSPHTTPNYGYTF.

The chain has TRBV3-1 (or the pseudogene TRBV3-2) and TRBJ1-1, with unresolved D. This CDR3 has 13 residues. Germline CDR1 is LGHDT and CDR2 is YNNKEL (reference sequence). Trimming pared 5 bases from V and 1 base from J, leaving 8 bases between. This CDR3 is CASSTRSNTEAFF. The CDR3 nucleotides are TGTGCCAGCAGCACTCGGTCGAACACTGAAGCTTTCTTT.

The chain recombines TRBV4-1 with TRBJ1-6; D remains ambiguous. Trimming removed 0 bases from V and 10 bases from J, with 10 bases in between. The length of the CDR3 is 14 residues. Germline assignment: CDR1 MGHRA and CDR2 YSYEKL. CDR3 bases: TGCGCCAGCAGCCAAGATAGAGGAGGCTCACCCCTCCACTTT. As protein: CASSQDRGGSPLHF.

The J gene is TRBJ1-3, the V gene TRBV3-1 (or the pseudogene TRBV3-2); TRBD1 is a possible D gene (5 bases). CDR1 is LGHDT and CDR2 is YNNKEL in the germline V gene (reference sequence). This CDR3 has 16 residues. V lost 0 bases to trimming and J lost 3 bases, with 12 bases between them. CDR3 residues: CASSQERGVGGNTIYF. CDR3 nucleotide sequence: TGTGCCAGCAGCCAAGAACGAGGGGTTGGTGGAAACACCATATATTTT.

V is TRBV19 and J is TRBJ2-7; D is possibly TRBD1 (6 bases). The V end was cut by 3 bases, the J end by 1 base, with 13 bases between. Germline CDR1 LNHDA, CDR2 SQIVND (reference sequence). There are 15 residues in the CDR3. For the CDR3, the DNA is TGTGCCAGTAGTATTAGGTCCCAGGGGTCCTACGAGCAGTACTTC. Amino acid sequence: CASSIRSQGSYEQYF.

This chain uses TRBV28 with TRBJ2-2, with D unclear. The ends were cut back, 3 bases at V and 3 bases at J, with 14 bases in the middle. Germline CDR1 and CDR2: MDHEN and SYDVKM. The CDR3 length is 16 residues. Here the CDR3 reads CASSLNAAADTGELFF. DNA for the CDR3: TGTGCCAGCAGTTTGAACGCGGCGGCCGACACCGGGGAGCTGTTTTTT.

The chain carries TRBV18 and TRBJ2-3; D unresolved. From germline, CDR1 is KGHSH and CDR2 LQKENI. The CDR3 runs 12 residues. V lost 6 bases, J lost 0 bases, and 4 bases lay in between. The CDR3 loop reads CASSPSTDTQYF. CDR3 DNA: TGTGCCAGCTCCCCCAGCACAGATACGCAGTATTTT.

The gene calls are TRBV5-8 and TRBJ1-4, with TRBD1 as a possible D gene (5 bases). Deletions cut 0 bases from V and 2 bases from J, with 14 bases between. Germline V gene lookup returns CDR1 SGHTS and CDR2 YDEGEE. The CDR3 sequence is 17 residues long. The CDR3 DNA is TGTGCCAGCAGCTTGGCCGGGGCTTTACCCACTAATGAAAAACTGTTTTTT. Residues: CASSLAGALPTNEKLFF.

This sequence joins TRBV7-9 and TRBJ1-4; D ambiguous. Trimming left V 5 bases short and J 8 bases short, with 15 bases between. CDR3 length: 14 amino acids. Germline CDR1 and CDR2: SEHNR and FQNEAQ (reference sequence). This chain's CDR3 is CASSPGRPDEKLFF. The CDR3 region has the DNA TGTGCCAGCAGCCCCGGGAGGCCGGACGAAAAACTGTTTTTT.

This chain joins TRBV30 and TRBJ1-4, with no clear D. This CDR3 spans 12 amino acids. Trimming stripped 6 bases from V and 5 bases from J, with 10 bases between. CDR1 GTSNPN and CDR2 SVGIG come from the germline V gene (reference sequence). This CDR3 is CACGSENEKLFF. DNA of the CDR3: TGTGCCTGCGGTAGCGAGAATGAAAAACTGTTTTTT. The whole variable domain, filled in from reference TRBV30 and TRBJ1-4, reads SQTIHQWPATLVQPVGSPLSLECTVEGTSNPNLYWYRQAAGRGLQLLFYSVGIGQISSEVPQNLSASRPQDRQFILSSKKLLLSDSGFYLCACGSENEKLFFGSGTQLSVL.

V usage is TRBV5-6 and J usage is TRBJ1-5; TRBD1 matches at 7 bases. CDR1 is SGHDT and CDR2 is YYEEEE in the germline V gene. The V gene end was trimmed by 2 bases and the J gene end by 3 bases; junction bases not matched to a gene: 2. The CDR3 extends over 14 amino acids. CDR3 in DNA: TGTGCCAGCAGCTTAGGGACAGTCAATCAGCCCCAGCATTTT. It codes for CASSLGTVNQPQHF.

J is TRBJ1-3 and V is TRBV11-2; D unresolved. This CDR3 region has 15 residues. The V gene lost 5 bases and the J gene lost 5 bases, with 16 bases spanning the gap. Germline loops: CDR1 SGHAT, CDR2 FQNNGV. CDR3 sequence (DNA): TGTGCCAGCAGCGGGTGGGGATTATTTCGAAACACCATATATTTT. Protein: CASSGWGLFRNTIYF.

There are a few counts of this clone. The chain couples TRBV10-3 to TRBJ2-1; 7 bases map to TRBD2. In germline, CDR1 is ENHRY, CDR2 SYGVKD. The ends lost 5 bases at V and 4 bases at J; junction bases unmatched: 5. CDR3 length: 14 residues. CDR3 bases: TGTGCCATCAGTAGGGCGGGAGTGTACAATGAGCAGTTCTTC. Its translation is CAISRAGVYNEQFF.

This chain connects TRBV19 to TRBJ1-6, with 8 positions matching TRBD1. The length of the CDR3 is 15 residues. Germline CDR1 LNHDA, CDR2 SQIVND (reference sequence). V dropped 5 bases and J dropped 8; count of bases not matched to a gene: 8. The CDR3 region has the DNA TGTGCCAGTAGTCCTCCGGGACAGGTCTATTCACCCCTCCACTTT. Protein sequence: CASSPPGQVYSPLHF. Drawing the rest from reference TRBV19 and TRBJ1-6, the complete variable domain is DGGITQSPKYLFRKEGQNVTLSCEQNLNHDAMYWYRQDPGQGLRLIYYSQIVNDFQKGDIAEGYSVSREKKESFPLTVTSAQKNPTAFYLCASSPPGQVYSPLHFGNGTRLTVT.

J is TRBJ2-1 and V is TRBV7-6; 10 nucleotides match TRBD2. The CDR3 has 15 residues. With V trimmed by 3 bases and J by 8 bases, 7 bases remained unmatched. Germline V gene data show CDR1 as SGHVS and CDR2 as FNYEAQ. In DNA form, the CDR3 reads TGTGCCAGCAGCTTTTCTAGCGGGAGTTGGGATGAGCAGTTCTTC. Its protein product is CASSFSSGSWDEQFF.

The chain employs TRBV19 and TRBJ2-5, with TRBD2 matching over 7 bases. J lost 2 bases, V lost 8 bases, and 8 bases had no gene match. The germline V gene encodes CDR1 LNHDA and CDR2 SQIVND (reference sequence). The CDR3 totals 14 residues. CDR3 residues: CASGLGREQETQYF. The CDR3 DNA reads TGTGCCAGTGGCCTGGGGAGGGAACAAGAGACCCAGTACTTC.

CDR3 sequence: CASSLAGANYGYTF. In DNA, the CDR3 is TGTGCCAGCAGCTTGGCAGGGGCCAACTATGGCTACACCTTC. The chain employs TRBV5-6 and TRBJ1-2; D possibly corresponds to TRBD1 (6 bases). Trimming removed 0 bases at V and 2 bases at J, with 8 bases between. This CDR3 is 14 amino acids long. The germline CDR1 and CDR2 sequences are SGHDT and YYEEEE.

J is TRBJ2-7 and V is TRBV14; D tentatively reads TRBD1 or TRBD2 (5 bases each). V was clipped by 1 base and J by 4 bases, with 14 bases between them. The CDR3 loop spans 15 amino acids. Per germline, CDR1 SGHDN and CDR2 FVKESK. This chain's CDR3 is CASSQVGTVIYEQYF. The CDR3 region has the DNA TGTGCCAGCAGCCAAGTGGGGACGGTGATTTACGAGCAGTACTTC.

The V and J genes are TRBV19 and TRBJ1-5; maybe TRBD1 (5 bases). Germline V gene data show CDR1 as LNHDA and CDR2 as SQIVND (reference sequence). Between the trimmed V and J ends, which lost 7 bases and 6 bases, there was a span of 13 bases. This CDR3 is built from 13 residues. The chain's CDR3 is CASNTGRSQPQHF. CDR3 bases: TGTGCCAGTAACACGGGGCGGAGTCAGCCCCAGCATTTT.

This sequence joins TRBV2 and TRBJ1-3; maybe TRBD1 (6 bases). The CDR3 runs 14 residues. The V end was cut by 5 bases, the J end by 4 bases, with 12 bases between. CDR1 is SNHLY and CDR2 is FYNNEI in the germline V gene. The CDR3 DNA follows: TGTGCCAGCAGTCAACAGGGAACCGGAAACACCATATATTTT. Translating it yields CASSQQGTGNTIYF.

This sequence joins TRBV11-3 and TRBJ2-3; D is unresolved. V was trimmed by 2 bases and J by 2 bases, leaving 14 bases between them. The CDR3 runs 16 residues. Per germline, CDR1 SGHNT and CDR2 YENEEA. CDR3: CASSLREGYPTDTQYF. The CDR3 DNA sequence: TGTGCCAGCAGCTTACGCGAAGGCTATCCCACAGATACGCAGTATTTT.

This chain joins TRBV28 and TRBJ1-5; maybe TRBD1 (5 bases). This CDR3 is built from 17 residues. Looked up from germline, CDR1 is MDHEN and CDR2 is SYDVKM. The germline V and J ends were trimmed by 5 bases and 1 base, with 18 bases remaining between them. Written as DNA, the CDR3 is TGTGCCAGCAGTCCCCCCCCCAGGGTACGGAGCAATCAGCCCCAGCATTTT. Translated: CASSPPPRVRSNQPQHF.

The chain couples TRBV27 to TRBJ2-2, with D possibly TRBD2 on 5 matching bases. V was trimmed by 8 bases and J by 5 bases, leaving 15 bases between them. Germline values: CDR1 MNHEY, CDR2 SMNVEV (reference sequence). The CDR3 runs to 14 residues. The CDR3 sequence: CASSGLGGTGELFF. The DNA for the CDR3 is TGTGCCAGCTCTGGTCTAGGCGGGACCGGGGAGCTGTTTTTT.

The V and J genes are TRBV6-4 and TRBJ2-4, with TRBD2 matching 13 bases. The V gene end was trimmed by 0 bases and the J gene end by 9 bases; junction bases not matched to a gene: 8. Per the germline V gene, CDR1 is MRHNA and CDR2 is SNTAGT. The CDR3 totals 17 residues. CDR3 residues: CASSDSGLAGVWSIQYF. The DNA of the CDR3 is TGTGCCAGCAGTGACTCCGGACTAGCGGGAGTTTGGAGCATTCAGTACTTC.